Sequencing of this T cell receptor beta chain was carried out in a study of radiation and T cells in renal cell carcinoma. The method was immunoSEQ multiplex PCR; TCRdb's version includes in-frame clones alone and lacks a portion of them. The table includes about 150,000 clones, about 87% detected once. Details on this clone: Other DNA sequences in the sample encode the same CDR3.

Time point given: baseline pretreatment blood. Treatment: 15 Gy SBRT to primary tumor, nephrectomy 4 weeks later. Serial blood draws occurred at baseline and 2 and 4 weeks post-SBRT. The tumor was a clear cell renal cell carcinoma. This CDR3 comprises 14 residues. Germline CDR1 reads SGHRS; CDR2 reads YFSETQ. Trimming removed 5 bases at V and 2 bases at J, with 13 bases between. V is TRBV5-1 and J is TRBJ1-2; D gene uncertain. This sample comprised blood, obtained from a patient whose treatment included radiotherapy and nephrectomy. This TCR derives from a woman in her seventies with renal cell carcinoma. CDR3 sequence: CASSSTGGNYGYTF. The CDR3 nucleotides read TGCGCCAGCAGTTCGACCGGAGGGAACTATGGCTACACCTTC. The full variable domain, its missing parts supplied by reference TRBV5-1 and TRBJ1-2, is KAGVTQTPRYLIKTRGQQVTLSCSPISGHRSVSWYQQTPGQGLQFLFEYFSETQRNKGNFPGRFSGRQFSNSRSEMNVSTLELGDSALYLCASSSTGGNYGYTFGSGTRLTVV.